This is a list of T cell receptor beta chains from one sample in a study of response to subunit inactivated influenza vaccine. TCRdb re-derived calls from the RT-PCR reads in MiXCR, one entry per CDR3 protein. The data contain roughly 760,000 distinct CDR3 sequences, around 21% of them singletons. Source: PBMCs from blood, taken roughly 5 days after vaccination. These receptors were obtained from a man between 50 and 59 years old who received an inactivated influenza vaccine. Both conserved end residues are part of each CDR3. D genes are given only for firm matches. Clone size is shown for a subset of rows, as once, few, many or a class of expanded clone.

j_call | v_call | clone_size | d_call | cdr3_aa | cdr3_nt
TRBJ1-2 | TRBV6-5 | NA | NA | CASSYGGSTEDGYTF | TGTGCCAGCAGTTACGGGGGGTCAACAGAGGATGGCTACACCTTC
TRBJ1-4 | TRBV7-9 | NA | NA | CASSSDTGEKLFF | TGTGCCAGCAGCTCTGACACAGGGGAAAAACTGTTTTTT
TRBJ2-2 | TRBV12-3/TRBV12-4 | few | TRBD1 | CASTPRQGAGGELFF | TGTGCCAGCACCCCTCGACAGGGGGCAGGCGGGGAGCTGTTTTTT
TRBJ2-1 | TRBV5-1 | NA | NA | CASSLVAESYNEQFF | TGCGCCAGCAGCTTGGTAGCAGAATCCTACAATGAGCAGTTCTTC
TRBJ1-6 | TRBV9 | many | NA | CASSVVPGTGSPLHF | TGTGCCAGCAGCGTAGTCCCGGGTACGGGTTCACCCCTCCACTTT
TRBJ2-3 | TRBV7-2 | few | NA | CASSLAGIGADTQYF | TGTGCCAGCAGCTTAGCGGGGATTGGCGCAGATACGCAGTATTTT
TRBJ2-3 | TRBV5-1 | once | TRBD2 | CASSLGDYPRVMYF | TGCGCCAGCAGCTTGGGGGACTACCCAAGAGTAATGTATTTT
TRBJ1-1 | TRBV5-6 | NA | TRBD1 | CASSLDLTGERTEAFF | TGTGCCAGCAGCTTGGACTTGACAGGGGAGAGGACTGAAGCTTTCTTT
TRBJ2-2 | TRBV24-1 | NA | NA | CATSDPTPGRYTGELFF | TGTGCCACCAGTGACCCGACACCGGGGAGATACACCGGGGAGCTGTTTTTT
TRBJ2-1 | TRBV20-1 | few | TRBD2 | CSATTSGRYNEQFF | TGCAGTGCCACGACTAGCGGGAGGTACAATGAGCAGTTCTTC
TRBJ2-3 | TRBV20-1 | NA | NA | CSARDGSPGLDTQYF | TGCAGTGCTAGAGATGGATCCCCGGGACTAGATACGCAGTATTTT
TRBJ2-1 | TRBV5-1 | NA | NA | CASRLGRGEQFF | TGCGCCAGCAGACTGGGAAGGGGTGAGCAGTTCTTC
TRBJ2-7 | TRBV5-1 | few | TRBD2 | CASSGSRGIAGTYEQYF | TGCGCCAGCAGCGGATCGAGGGGAATAGCGGGGACCTACGAGCAGTACTTC
TRBJ1-1 | TRBV2 | NA | NA | CASSEKVEAFF | TGTGCCAGCAGTGAGAAGGTTGAAGCTTTCTTT
TRBJ2-7 | TRBV20-1 | NA | NA | CSVNWARTNEQYF | TGCAGTGTAAATTGGGCCAGGACGAACGAGCAGTACTTC
TRBJ2-3 | TRBV28 | NA | NA | CASSFSGSGTDTQYF | TGTGCCAGCAGTTTCAGCGGATCGGGCACAGATACGCAGTATTTT
TRBJ2-7 | TRBV6-2/TRBV6-3 | few | TRBD1 | CASSYSTGIAYEQYF | TGTGCCAGCAGTTACTCGACAGGGATAGCCTACGAGCAGTACTTC
TRBJ2-1 | TRBV6-2/TRBV6-3 | few | NA | CASSLGLRISPEQFF | TGTGCCAGCAGTTTAGGCCTACGGATTTCGCCGGAGCAGTTCTTC
TRBJ2-5 | TRBV7-9 | few | TRBD1 | CASSSFSGDRYQETQYF | TGTGCCAGCAGCTCATTCTCCGGGGACAGGTACCAAGAGACCCAGTACTTC